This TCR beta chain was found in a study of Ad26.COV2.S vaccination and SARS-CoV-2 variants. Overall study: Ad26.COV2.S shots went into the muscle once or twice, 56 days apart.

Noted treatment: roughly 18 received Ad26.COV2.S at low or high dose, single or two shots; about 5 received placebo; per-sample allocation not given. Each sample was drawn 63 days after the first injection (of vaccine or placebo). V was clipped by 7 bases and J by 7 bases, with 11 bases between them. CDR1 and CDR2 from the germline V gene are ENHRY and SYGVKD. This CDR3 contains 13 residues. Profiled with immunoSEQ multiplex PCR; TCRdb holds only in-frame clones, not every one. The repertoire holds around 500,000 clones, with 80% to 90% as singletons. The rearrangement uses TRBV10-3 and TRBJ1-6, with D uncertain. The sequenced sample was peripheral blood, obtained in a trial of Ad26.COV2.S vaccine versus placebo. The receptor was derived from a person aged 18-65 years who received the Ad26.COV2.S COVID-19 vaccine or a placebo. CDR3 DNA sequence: TGTGCCATCACGAGCGGAGACAATTCACCCCTCCACTTT. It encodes CAITSGDNSPLHF.